The entry that follows covers one TCR beta chain sequence. Its antigen is undetermined. This sample is drawn from a study of metastatic and nonmetastatic thyroid tumors. General observations from the study: Compared with benign nodules, malignant thyroid tumors were reported to have significantly higher TCR beta diversity in both blood and tumor.

TCRdb recomputed clones from the PCR reads via MiXCR. The table has over 50,000 clones, almost 30% seen once. No treatment of any kind had been given to any patient before thyroid surgery. Deletions cut 6 bases from V and 2 bases from J, with 5 bases between. The CDR3 has 12 residues. Looked up from germline, CDR1 is MNHNS and CDR2 is SASEGT. The sample was blood. This sequence joins TRBV6-1 and TRBJ1-3, with unresolved D. The receptor was derived from a female donor with papillary thyroid cancer or a benign thyroid nodule (not recorded which). Some clones in this sample may be carry-over from other donors' samples. The CDR3 bases are TGTGCCAGCAGCGGGGCTGGAAACACCATATATTTT. The encoded protein is CASSGAGNTIYF.